The clone carrying this T cell receptor (beta chain) was seen a single time. The data derive from a study of blood T cell repertoires in COVID-19. At the level of the study: Acute and convalescent COVID-19 samples came from the United States, Italy and Spain.

The CDR3 has 13 residues. The ends were cut back, 2 bases at V and 10 bases at J, with 11 bases in the middle. CDR1 is LGHDT, CDR2 YNNKEL, per germline (reference sequence). Using immunoSEQ multiplex PCR, the repertoire was profiled, and TCRdb retains in-frame clones only, with some absent. This repertoire shows 99,000 or so clones, about four fifths found once; its top ten account for roughly two fifths. This TCR was sampled from a man older than 75 with acute or convalescent COVID-19. The V and J genes are TRBV3-1 (or the pseudogene TRBV3-2) and TRBJ1-4; D is ambiguous. Source material: peripheral blood. DNA of the CDR3: TGTGCCAGCAGCCAATCGACCGCAGGAAAACTGTTTTTT. It is translated as CASSQSTAGKLFF.